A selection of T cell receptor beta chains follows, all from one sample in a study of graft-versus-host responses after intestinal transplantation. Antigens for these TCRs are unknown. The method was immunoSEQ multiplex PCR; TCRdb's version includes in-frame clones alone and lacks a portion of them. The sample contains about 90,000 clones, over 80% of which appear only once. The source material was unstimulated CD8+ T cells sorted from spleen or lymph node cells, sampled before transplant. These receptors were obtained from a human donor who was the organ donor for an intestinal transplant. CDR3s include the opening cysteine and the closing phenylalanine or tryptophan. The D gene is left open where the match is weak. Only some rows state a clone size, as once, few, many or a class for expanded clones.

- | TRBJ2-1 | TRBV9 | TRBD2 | TGTGCCAGCAGCGTAGACCCGAGGCGGGGGGGATACAATGAGCAGTTCTTC | CASSVDPRRGGYNEQFF
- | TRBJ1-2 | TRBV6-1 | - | TGTGCCAGCAGTGATATCGACAGCTTCTATGGCTACACCTTC | CASSDIDSFYGYTF
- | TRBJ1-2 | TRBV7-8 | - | TGTGCCAGCAGCTTGTACCAGGGGAAAGGCTTCGATGGCTACACCTTC | CASSLYQGKGFDGYTF
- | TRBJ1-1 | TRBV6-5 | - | TGTGCCAGCAATTACAATCCGGGAACGCAGAACACTGAAGCTTTCTTT | CASNYNPGTQNTEAFF
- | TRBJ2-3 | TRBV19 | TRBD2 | TGTGCCAGTAGTAGGGTCTGGTGGTTGCGGGGACTAGGGACAGATACGCAGTATTTT | CASSRVWWLRGLGTDTQYF
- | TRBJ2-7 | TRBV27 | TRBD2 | TGTGCCAGCAGTTCCCGACTAGCGGGGGGGGGAACTCTAAGTTACGAGCAGTACTTC | CASSSRLAGGGTLSYEQYF
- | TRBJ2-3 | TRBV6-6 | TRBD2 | TGTGCCAGCAGGCGACTAGCGGGGGGCACAGATACGCAGTATTTT | CASRRLAGGTDTQYF
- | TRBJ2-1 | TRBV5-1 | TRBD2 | TGCGCCAGCAGCTTGACTAGCGGGAGGACGTATGAGCAGTTCTTC | CASSLTSGRTYEQFF
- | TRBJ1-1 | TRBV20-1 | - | TGCAGTGCTAGGTGGACAGCTGAAGCTTTCTTT | CSARWTAEAFF
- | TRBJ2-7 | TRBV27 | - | TGTGCCAGCAGTTTGCGGGGCAGTGCCCCAACCTACGAGCAGTACTTC | CASSLRGSAPTYEQYF
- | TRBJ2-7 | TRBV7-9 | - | TGTGCCAGCAGCCTCCCCGGGAGCTCCTACGAGCAGTACTTC | CASSLPGSSYEQYF
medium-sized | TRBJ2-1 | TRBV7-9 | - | TGTGCCAGCAGCTCCCAAACCGGGATTCAACGGGATGAGCAGTTCTTC | CASSSQTGIQRDEQFF
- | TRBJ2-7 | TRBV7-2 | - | TGTGCCAGCAGCTTAGTTCTAGCGTGGGTGGACTACGAGCAGTACTTC | CASSLVLAWVDYEQYF
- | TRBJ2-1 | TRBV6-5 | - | TGTGCCAGCAGTTACACACAGGTCAATGAGCAGTTCTTC | CASSYTQVNEQFF
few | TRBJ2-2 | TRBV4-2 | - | TGTGCCAGCAGCCAAGAACGGGGTTGGACCGGGGAGCTGTTTTTT | CASSQERGWTGELFF
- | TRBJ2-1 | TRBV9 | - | TGTGCCAGCAGCTTCCTTGGTCGGAGCGAGCAGTTCTTC | CASSFLGRSEQFF
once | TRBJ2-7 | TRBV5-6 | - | TGTGCCAGCAGCTTGGGTAACGAGCAGTACTTC | CASSLGNEQYF
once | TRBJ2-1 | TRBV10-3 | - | TGTGCCATCAGTGTTCGGAGGGCCTGGTCGGATGAGCAGTTCTTC | CAISVRRAWSDEQFF
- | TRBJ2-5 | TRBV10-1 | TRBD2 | TGCGCCAGCAGTGAGTCGAAAGCGGGAGGCCGGGAGACCCAGTACTTC | CASSESKAGGRETQYF
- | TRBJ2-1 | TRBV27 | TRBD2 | TGTGCCAGCAGTCCGCGCCCCAGCGGGGGGGGTGAGCAGTTCTTC | CASSPRPSGGGEQFF
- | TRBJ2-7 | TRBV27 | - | TGTGCCAGCAGTTTGCGTGTGGCGGGCGAGCAGTACTTC | CASSLRVAGEQYF
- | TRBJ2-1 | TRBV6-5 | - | TGTGCCAGCAGGCTAGACTCCTACAATGAGCAGTTCTTC | CASRLDSYNEQFF
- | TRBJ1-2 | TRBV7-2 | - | TGTGCCAGCAGCTTGTGGCACCGACAGCACTATGGCTACACCTTC | CASSLWHRQHYGYTF
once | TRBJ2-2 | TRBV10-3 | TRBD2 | TGTGCCATCAGTGAACCGGGACTAGCGGGAGAAAGGAACACCGGGGAGCTGTTTTTT | CAISEPGLAGERNTGELFF
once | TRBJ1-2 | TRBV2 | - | TGTGCCAGCAAGTTTGGTGGTCGGAACTATGGCTACACCTTC | CASKFGGRNYGYTF
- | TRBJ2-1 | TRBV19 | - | TGTGCCAGTATGGGCGGGGTCCCAGGAGGGCAGTTCTTC | CASMGGVPGGQFF
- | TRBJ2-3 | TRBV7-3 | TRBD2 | TGTGCCAGCAGCGAAGGCGGGGGGCCCCTCGGCACAGATACGCAGTATTTT | CASSEGGGPLGTDTQYF
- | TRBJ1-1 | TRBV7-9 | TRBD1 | TGTGCCAGCAGCTCTGGGCAGAGGGGGCCTGAAGCTTTCTTT | CASSSGQRGPEAFF
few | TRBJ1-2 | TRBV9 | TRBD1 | TGTGCCAGCAGCGTAGTTCAGAGTGGGACAGGGGGCGAGTACTATGGCTACACCTTC | CASSVVQSGTGGEYYGYTF
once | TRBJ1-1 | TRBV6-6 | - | TGTGCCAGCAGTTACTCGCCAGGAAACACTGAAGCTTTCTTT | CASSYSPGNTEAFF
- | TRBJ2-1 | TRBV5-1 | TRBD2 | TGCGCCAGCAGCTCGACTAGCGGCTACAATGAGCAGTTCTTC | CASSSTSGYNEQFF
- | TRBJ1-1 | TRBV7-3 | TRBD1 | TGTGCCAGCAGCTGGACAGGGGAGGGCACTGAAGCTTTCTTT | CASSWTGEGTEAFF
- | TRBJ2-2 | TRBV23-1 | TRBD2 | TGCGCCAGCAGTCAACTAGCGGGAGGGAACACCGGGGAGCTGTTTTTT | CASSQLAGGNTGELFF
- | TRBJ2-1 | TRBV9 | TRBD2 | TGTGCCAGCAGCCCCCGGGGGGACAATGAGCAGTTCTTC | CASSPRGDNEQFF
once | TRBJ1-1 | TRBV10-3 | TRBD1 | TGTGCCATCATAGGACAGGGGGCCACTGAAGCTTTCTTT | CAIIGQGATEAFF
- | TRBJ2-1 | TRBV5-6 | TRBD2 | TGTGCCAGCAGCAGGGGGGTAGCGGGAGTCGTTGACAATGAGCAGTTCTTC | CASSRGVAGVVDNEQFF
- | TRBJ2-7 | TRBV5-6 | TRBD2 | TGTGCCAGCACCGGGGGGGGGCACGAGCAGTACTTC | CASTGGGHEQYF
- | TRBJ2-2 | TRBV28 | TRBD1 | TGTGCCAGCAGTAACAGGGGGCCCACCGGGGAGCTGTTTTTT | CASSNRGPTGELFF
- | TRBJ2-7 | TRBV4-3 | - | TGCGCCAGCAGCCAAGATTGGAATCGGGTCTACGAGCAGTACTTC | CASSQDWNRVYEQYF
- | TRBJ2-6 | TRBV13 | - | TGTGCCAGCAGCTTAACTAGCTTCCCGGGGGGGGCCAACGTCCTGACTTTC | CASSLTSFPGGANVLTF
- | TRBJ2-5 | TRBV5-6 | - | TGTGCCAGCAGCTTGCAAGGGGCCCAAGAGACCCAGTACTTC | CASSLQGAQETQYF
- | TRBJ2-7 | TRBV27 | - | TGTGCCAGCAGTTCTGGCGGTTATGCCTACGAGCAGTACTTC | CASSSGGYAYEQYF
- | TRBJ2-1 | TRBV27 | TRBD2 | TGTGCCAGCAGTTTTGGGCCCCCTGGGACTAGCGGGAGTAATGAGCAGTTCTTC | CASSFGPPGTSGSNEQFF
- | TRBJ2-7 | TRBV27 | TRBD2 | TGTGCCAGCAGGAGGACTAGCGGGGAACTCTACGAGCAGTACTTC | CASRRTSGELYEQYF
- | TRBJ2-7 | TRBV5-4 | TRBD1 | TGTGCCAGCAGCTTGGGACAGGGGGTCTACGAGCAGTACTTC | CASSLGQGVYEQYF
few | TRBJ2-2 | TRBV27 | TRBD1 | TGTGCCAGCAGTTCCGAACAAACCCGACAGGGGACCGGGGAGCTGTTTTTT | CASSSEQTRQGTGELFF
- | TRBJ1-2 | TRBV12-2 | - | TGTGCAAGTCGCTTAGTTTGCCAGGGGCGCGCGATAGGGTATGGCTACACCTTC | CASRLVCQGRAIGYGYTF
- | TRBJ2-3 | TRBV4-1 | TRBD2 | TGCGCCAGCAGCCCGGGGACTAGCGGGAGCACAGATACGCAGTATTTT | CASSPGTSGSTDTQYF
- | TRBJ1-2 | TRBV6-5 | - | TGTGCCAGCAGTGGGCCGTATGGCTACACCTTC | CASSGPYGYTF
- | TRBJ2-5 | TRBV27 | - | TGTGCCAGCACCCTAACAGTATTTTTCGAGACCCAGTACTTC | CASTLTVFFETQYF
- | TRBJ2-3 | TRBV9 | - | TGTGCCAGCAGCTCTGAGAGGGAAGATACGCAGTATTTT | CASSSEREDTQYF
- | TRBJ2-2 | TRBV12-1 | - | TGTGCCAGCAGCTTTGTTTCGGGATCGGGCACCGGGGAGCTGTTTTTT | CASSFVSGSGTGELFF
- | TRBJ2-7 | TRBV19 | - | TGTGCCAGTAGTGAGGCGGGTAGGGCCTACGAGCAGTACTTC | CASSEAGRAYEQYF
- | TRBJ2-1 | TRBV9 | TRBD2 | TGTGCCAGCAGCTCGGGACTAGCAGGCGTGAGACGTGAGCAGTTCTTC | CASSSGLAGVRREQFF
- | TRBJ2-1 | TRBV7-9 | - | TGTGCCAGCAGCCCAAACCTCAGGGGCAATGAGCAGTTCTTC | CASSPNLRGNEQFF
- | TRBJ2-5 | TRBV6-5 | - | TGTGCCAGCAGTCCTCAGACAGGTTTAGAGACCCAGTACTTC | CASSPQTGLETQYF